These 16 T cell receptor beta chains were all obtained from the same sample, sequenced in a study of beta chain features in type 1 diabetes. Every bit of the isolated RNA underwent reverse transcription, so sequencing read expressed TCRB transcripts. Assay: immunoSEQ multiplex PCR; the TCRdb copy retains only in-frame clones and omits some. The sample carries 350,000 to 450,000 clones, about 14% recorded once. The sample consisted of naive CD4+ T cells from blood. The receptors were gathered from a woman aged 18-29 years in good health.

The chain uses TRBV30 and TRBJ1-5, with D possibly being TRBD1 (5 bases). Germline-derived CDR1 and CDR2 are GTSNPN and SVGIG (reference sequence). The CDR3 extends over 16 amino acids. V was clipped by 5 bases and J by 3 bases, with 20 bases between them. DNA for the CDR3: TGTGCCTGGTCCGGGGGAAGCGACAGTTCCAATCAGCCCCAGCATTTT. Its translation is CAWSGGSDSSNQPQHF. Full variable domain (missing parts from reference TRBV30 and TRBJ1-5): SQTIHQWPATLVQPVGSPLSLECTVEGTSNPNLYWYRQAAGRGLQLLFYSVGIGQISSEVPQNLSASRPQDRQFILSSKKLLLSDSGFYLCAWSGGSDSSNQPQHFGDGTRLSIL.

Here the CDR3 DNA reads TGTGCCTGGAGTGTAGTGGGGAGAACTGAAGCTTTCTTT. The encoded protein is CAWSVVGRTEAFF. The chain couples TRBV30 to TRBJ1-1; D call uncertain. Trimming cost V 0 bases and J 5 bases, with 10 bases left between them. The CDR3 is 13 residues long. The germline CDR1 and CDR2 sequences are GTSNPN and SVGIG (reference sequence). The entire variable domain, with the rest obtained from reference TRBV30 and TRBJ1-1, is as follows: SQTIHQWPATLVQPVGSPLSLECTVEGTSNPNLYWYRQAAGRGLQLLFYSVGIGQISSEVPQNLSASRPQDRQFILSSKKLLLSDSGFYLCAWSVVGRTEAFFGQGTRLTVV.

The rearrangement links TRBV30 to TRBJ2-1; D unresolved. Germline loops: CDR1 GTSNPN, CDR2 SVGIG (reference sequence). The CDR3 sequence is 13 residues long. Trimming cost V 1 base and J 8 bases, with 12 bases left between them. The CDR3 bases are TGTGCCTGGAGTGAAGTAGCCACCGATGAGCAGTTCTTC. This translates into CAWSEVATDEQFF. Full variable domain (outside the CDR3, taken from reference TRBV30 and TRBJ2-1): SQTIHQWPATLVQPVGSPLSLECTVEGTSNPNLYWYRQAAGRGLQLLFYSVGIGQISSEVPQNLSASRPQDRQFILSSKKLLLSDSGFYLCAWSEVATDEQFFGPGTRLTVL.

This clone was detected a few times. The same CDR3 is also encoded by other DNA sequences in this sample. V usage is TRBV30 and J usage is TRBJ1-5, with no clear D. Germline V gives CDR1 GTSNPN, CDR2 SVGIG (reference sequence). The germline V and J ends were trimmed by 0 bases and 7 bases, with 7 bases remaining between them. CDR3 length equals 12 residues. In nucleotides, the CDR3 is TGTGCCTGGAGTGTCCCAGGACAGCCCCAGCATTTT. Translated, it gives CAWSVPGQPQHF.

This clone was observed a handful of times. The gene calls are TRBV2 and TRBJ1-5, with 7 bases identical to TRBD1. The ends lost 4 bases at V and 6 bases at J; junction bases unmatched: 6. Germline-derived CDR1 and CDR2 are SNHLY and FYNNEI. This CDR3 contains 14 residues. The CDR3 here is CASSVGGAGQPQHF. The CDR3 DNA is TGTGCCAGCAGTGTAGGGGGCGCAGGTCAGCCCCAGCATTTT. The whole variable domain, remainder taken from reference TRBV2 and TRBJ1-5, is EPEVTQTPSHQVTQMGQEVILRCVPISNHLYFYWYRQILGQKVEFLVSFYNNEISEKSEIFDDQFSVERPDGSNFTLKIRSTKLEDSAMYFCASSVGGAGQPQHFGDGTRLSIL.

This chain connects TRBV30 to TRBJ1-4, with D unclear. The CDR3 has 14 amino acids. In germline, CDR1 is GTSNPN, CDR2 SVGIG (reference sequence). The ends were cut back, 2 bases at V and 0 bases at J, with 7 bases in the middle. The CDR3: CAWSPSSTNEKLFF. Here the CDR3 DNA reads TGTGCCTGGAGTCCGAGTTCAACTAATGAAAAACTGTTTTTT. Variable domain in full (rest from reference TRBV30 and TRBJ1-4): SQTIHQWPATLVQPVGSPLSLECTVEGTSNPNLYWYRQAAGRGLQLLFYSVGIGQISSEVPQNLSASRPQDRQFILSSKKLLLSDSGFYLCAWSPSSTNEKLFFGSGTQLSVL.

This clone was counted a few times. The genes are TRBV4-3 and TRBJ2-1; 8 bases match TRBD2. The length of the CDR3 is 14 residues. The V gene end was trimmed by 3 bases and the J gene end by 9 bases; junction bases not matched to a gene: 7. Per the germline V gene, CDR1 is LGHNA and CDR2 is YSLEER. CDR3 region: CASSQLGTSGEQFF. The CDR3 nucleotides are TGCGCCAGCAGCCAGCTCGGGACTAGTGGTGAGCAGTTCTTC.

V usage is TRBV29-1 and J usage is TRBJ2-7, with 9 bases matching TRBD1. The CDR3 length is 17 residues. Germline assignment: CDR1 SQVTM and CDR2 ANQGSEA. The junction had 17 bases not matched to a gene; V was cut back by 6 bases and J by 2 bases. The CDR3, as DNA: TGCAGCGTACGAGGGGACTCGGGACAGGGTATCCCCTACGAGCAGTACTTC. It translates to CSVRGDSGQGIPYEQYF.

This clone was counted only a few times. The rearrangement joins TRBV7-7 to TRBJ1-2, with TRBD1 matching over 9 bases. This CDR3 has 11 amino acids. Germline CDR1 reads SSHAT; CDR2 reads FNYEAQ (reference sequence). V shed 11 bases, J shed 7 bases, and the junction held 5 bases outside the gene matches. The CDR3: CAPGDRVGYTF. CDR3 bases: TGTGCCCCGGGGGACAGGGTTGGCTACACCTTC.

The chain joins TRBV6-5 to TRBJ2-7, with D maybe TRBD2 (6 bases). CDR1 and CDR2 from the germline V gene are MNHEY and SVGAGI. Between the trimmed V and J ends, which lost 5 bases and 3 bases, there was a span of 17 bases. The CDR3 is made up of 15 amino acids. CDR3 region: CASSPTPRLVYEQYF. Here the CDR3 DNA reads TGTGCCAGCAGTCCGACCCCAAGACTAGTCTACGAGCAGTACTTC.

The CDR3 bases are TGTGCCAGCTCACCAGTGACAGGCACAGATACGCAGTATTTT. It is translated as CASSPVTGTDTQYF. The chain recombines TRBV18 with TRBJ2-3, with D possibly being TRBD1 (5 bases). Between the trimmed V and J ends, which lost 2 bases and 1 base, there was a span of 7 bases. The germline gives CDR1 KGHSH, CDR2 LQKENI. The CDR3 runs to 14 residues.

The chain joins TRBV25-1 to TRBJ2-7; 7 bases agree with TRBD1. The germline V gene has CDR1 MGHDK and CDR2 SYGVNS. The CDR3 runs 15 residues. J was trimmed by 2 bases and V by 3 bases; bases with no gene match: 7. The CDR3: CASSEIRTGAYEQYF. The CDR3 coding sequence is TGTGCCAGCAGTGAGATTCGGACAGGTGCCTACGAGCAGTACTTC.

The rearrangement uses TRBV7-3 and TRBJ2-7; 8 nucleotides agree with TRBD2. The CDR3 is 14 amino acids. V gave up 5 bases and J gave up 4 bases; unmatched junction bases: 7. CDR1 is SGHTA, CDR2 FQGTGA, per germline. CDR3 sequence: CASSPTSATYEQYF. CDR3 in DNA: TGTGCCAGCAGCCCGACTAGCGCTACTTACGAGCAGTACTTC.

CDR3 sequence (DNA): TGCGCCAGCAGCTTGGGCCAGAGGCGGTCCTACAATGAGCAGTTCTTC. Its translation: CASSLGQRRSYNEQFF. This chain uses TRBV5-1 with TRBJ2-1; D unresolved. Germline-derived CDR1 and CDR2 are SGHRS and YFSETQ. The CDR3 sequence is 16 residues long. The V end lost 0 bases, the J end lost 1 base, and 11 bases lay between the germline ends.

The chain has TRBV18 and TRBJ1-3, with TRBD1 as a possible D gene (5 bases). Trimming removed 0 bases at V and 0 bases at J, with 9 bases between. The CDR3 is 16 amino acids. Germline V gene sequence: CDR1 KGHSH, CDR2 LQKENI. Here the CDR3 DNA reads TGTGCCAGCTCACCACCGTCAGGGAACTCTGGAAACACCATATATTTT. Its protein is CASSPPSGNSGNTIYF.

The chain employs TRBV28 and TRBJ2-5; D remains unclear. The CDR3 contains 16 residues. Germline V gene sequence: CDR1 MDHEN, CDR2 SYDVKM. Trimming took 3 bases from V and 2 from J, leaving 16 bases between them. The CDR3 reads CASSFTSVAYQETQYF. CDR3 DNA sequence: TGTGCCAGCAGTTTTACCAGCGTAGCCTATCAAGAGACCCAGTACTTC.